These T cell receptor beta chains were read from a single sample in a study of blood T cell repertoires in COVID-19. Produced via immunoSEQ multiplex PCR; TCRdb's table is partial and in-frame only. This table holds 110,000 or so clones, about 85% found once. The sequencing sample was made of peripheral blood. The source of these receptors is a woman aged 55-75 years with COVID-19, enrolled during active disease. Each CDR3 is given with its conserved first and last residue. D genes are given only for firm matches. Some rows have no size entry. The others give once, few or many, or a class for an expanded clone.

clone_size j_call v_call d_call cdr3_nt cdr3_aa
- TRBJ2-5 TRBV11-3 TRBD2 TGTGCCAGCAGCTCCGGACTAGCGGGGGGATTACAAGAGACCCAGTACTTC CASSSGLAGGLQETQYF
- TRBJ2-1 TRBV7-6 - TGTGCCAGCAGCTTTAACGCCCTAGCAACCGGGCTGGGTGAGCAGTTCTTC CASSFNALATGLGEQFF
- TRBJ2-3 TRBV7-2 TRBD2 TGTGCCAGCAGCTCCCTGGCGACTAGCGGGGGGAGCGATACGCAGTATTTT CASSSLATSGGSDTQYF
- TRBJ2-1 TRBV24-1 TRBD2 TGTGCCACCAGTGGGCGGGGGACCCACAATGAGCAGTTCTTC CATSGRGTHNEQFF
- TRBJ2-1 TRBV11-3 TRBD2 TGTGCCAGCAGCCGGCTGGGCGGGGGAAACAATGAGCAGTTCTTC CASSRLGGGNNEQFF
- TRBJ2-5 TRBV2 TRBD1 TGTGCCAGCAGGGGACAGGGGGCAGAGACCCAGTACTTC CASRGQGAETQYF
few TRBJ2-3 TRBV7-2 TRBD1 TGTGCCAGCAGCTTGGACAGGGGAAGGGATACGCAGTATTTT CASSLDRGRDTQYF
- TRBJ2-1 TRBV7-2 TRBD2 TGTGCCAGCAGCCCCCTCGCGTCTAGCGGGGGAGGGGGAGAGCAGTTCTTC CASSPLASSGGGGEQFF
- TRBJ1-5 TRBV6-6 TRBD1 TGTGCCAGCAGTCAGGCAGGGGGGAGCAATCAGCCCCAGCATTTT CASSQAGGSNQPQHF
- TRBJ1-6 TRBV19 TRBD1 TGTGCCAGTAGCCCACCCGGACAGGGGGCCTCACCCCTCCACTTT CASSPPGQGASPLHF
- TRBJ1-1 TRBV5-8 TRBD1 TGTGCCAGCAGCTCTGGGACAGGGGAGTACACTGAAGCTTTCTTT CASSSGTGEYTEAFF